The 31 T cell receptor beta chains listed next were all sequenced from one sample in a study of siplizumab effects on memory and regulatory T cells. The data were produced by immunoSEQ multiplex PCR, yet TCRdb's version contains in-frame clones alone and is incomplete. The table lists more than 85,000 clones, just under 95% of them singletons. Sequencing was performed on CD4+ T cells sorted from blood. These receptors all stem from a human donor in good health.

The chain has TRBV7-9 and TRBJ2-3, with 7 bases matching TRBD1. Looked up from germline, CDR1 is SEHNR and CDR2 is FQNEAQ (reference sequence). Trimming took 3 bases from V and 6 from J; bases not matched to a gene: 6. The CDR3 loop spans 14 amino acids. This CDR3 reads CASSLSTGWDTQYF. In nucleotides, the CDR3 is TGTGCCAGCAGCTTGTCGACAGGGTGGGATACGCAGTATTTT. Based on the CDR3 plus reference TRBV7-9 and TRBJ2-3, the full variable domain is DTGVSQNPRHKITKRGQNVTFRCDPISEHNRLYWYRQTLGQGPEFLTYFQNEAQLEKSRLLSDRFSAERPKGSFSTLEIQRTEQGDSAMYLCASSLSTGWDTQYFGPGTRLTVL.

As DNA, the CDR3 is TGTGCCAGCCCCCCGGTGGGACTTTTATCTGGGGCCAACGTCCTGACTTTC. This translates into CASPPVGLLSGANVLTF. This chain connects TRBV2 to TRBJ2-6; perhaps TRBD2 as D (6 bases). Germline V gene data show CDR1 as SNHLY and CDR2 as FYNNEI. The CDR3 has 17 amino acids. V dropped 8 bases and J dropped 1 base, with 18 bases sitting between them. The variable domain in full, with the rest retrieved from reference TRBV2 and TRBJ2-6, is EPEVTQTPSHQVTQMGQEVILRCVPISNHLYFYWYRQILGQKVEFLVSFYNNEISEKSEIFDDQFSVERPDGSNFTLKIRSTKLEDSAMYFCASPPVGLLSGANVLTFGAGSRLTVL.

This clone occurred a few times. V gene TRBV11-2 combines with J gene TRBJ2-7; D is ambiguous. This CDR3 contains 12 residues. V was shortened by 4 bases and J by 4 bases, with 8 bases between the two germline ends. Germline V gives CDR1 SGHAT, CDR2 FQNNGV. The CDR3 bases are TGTGCCAGCAGCTCCCCTACATACGAGCAGTACTTC. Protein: CASSSPTYEQYF. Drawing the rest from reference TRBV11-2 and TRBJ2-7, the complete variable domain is EAGVAQSPRYKIIEKRQSVAFWCNPISGHATLYWYQQILGQGPKLLIQFQNNGVVDDSQLPKDRFSAERLKGVDSTLKIQPAKLEDSAVYLCASSSPTYEQYFGPGTRLTVT.

CDR3 bases: TGTGCCAGCAGCTCCTCGACTGGGCTACGGCAGTACTTC. Translating it yields CASSSSTGLRQYF. The rearrangement joins TRBV7-2 to TRBJ2-7, with D uncertain. Germline V lookup: CDR1 SGHTA, CDR2 FQGNSA. CDR3 size: 13 residues. Trimming stripped 4 bases from V and 9 bases from J, with 16 bases between.

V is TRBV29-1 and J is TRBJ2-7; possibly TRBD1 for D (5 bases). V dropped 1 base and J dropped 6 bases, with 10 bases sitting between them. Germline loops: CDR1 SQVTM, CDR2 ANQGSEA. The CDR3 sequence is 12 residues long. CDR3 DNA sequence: TGCAGCGTTGAAGGTGAAAGGGGCGAGCAGTACTTC. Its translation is CSVEGERGEQYF.

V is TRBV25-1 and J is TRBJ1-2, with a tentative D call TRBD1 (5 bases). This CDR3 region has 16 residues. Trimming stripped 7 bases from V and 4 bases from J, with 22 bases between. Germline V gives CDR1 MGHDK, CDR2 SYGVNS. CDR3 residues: CASTSTDGTRFYGYTF. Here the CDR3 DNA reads TGTGCCAGCACCTCAACCGACGGGACGCGGTTCTATGGCTACACCTTC.

The CDR3 DNA follows: TGTGCCAGCAGTTCACTAGCGGGAGGCTACGAGCAGTACTTC. Its translation is CASSSLAGGYEQYF. V and J are TRBV2 and TRBJ2-7; 12 bases map to TRBD2. V gave up 5 bases and J gave up 3 bases; unmatched junction bases: 2. The CDR3 covers 14 residues. From germline, CDR1 is SNHLY and CDR2 FYNNEI. The whole variable domain, filled in from reference TRBV2 and TRBJ2-7, reads EPEVTQTPSHQVTQMGQEVILRCVPISNHLYFYWYRQILGQKVEFLVSFYNNEISEKSEIFDDQFSVERPDGSNFTLKIRSTKLEDSAMYFCASSSLAGGYEQYFGPGTRLTVT.

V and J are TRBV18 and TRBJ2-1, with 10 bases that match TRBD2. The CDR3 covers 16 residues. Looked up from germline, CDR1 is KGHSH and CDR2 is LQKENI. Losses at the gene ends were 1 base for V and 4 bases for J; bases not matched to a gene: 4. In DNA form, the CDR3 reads TGTGCCAGCTCACCACTTACTAGCGGGACTTACAATGAGCAGTTCTTC. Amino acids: CASSPLTSGTYNEQFF.

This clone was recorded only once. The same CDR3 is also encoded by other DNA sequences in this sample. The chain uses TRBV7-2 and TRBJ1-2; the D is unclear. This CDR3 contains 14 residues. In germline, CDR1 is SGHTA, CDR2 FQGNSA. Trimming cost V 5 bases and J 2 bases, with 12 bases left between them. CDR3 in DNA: TGTGCCAGCAGCCTCCAGGAGGTCAACTATGGCTACACCTTC. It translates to CASSLQEVNYGYTF.

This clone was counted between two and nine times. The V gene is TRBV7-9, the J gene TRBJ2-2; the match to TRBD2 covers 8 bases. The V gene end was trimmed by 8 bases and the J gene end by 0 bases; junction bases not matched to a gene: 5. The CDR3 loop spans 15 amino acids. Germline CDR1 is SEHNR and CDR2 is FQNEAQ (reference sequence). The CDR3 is CASRPAGANTGELFF. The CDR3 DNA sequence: TGTGCCAGCCGCCCAGCGGGGGCGAACACCGGGGAGCTGTTTTTT.

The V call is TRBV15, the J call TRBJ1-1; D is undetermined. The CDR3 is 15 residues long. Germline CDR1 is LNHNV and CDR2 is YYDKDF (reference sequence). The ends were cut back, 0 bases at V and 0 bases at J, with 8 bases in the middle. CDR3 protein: CATSRELTLNTEAFF. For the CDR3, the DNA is TGTGCCACCAGCAGAGAACTTACACTGAACACTGAAGCTTTCTTT.

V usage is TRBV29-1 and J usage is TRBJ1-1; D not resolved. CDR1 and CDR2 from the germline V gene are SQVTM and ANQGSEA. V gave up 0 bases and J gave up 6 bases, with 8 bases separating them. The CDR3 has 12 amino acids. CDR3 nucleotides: TGCAGCGTTGAAGAGGCTGTAGCTGAAGCTTTCTTT. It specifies CSVEEAVAEAFF.

This CDR3 reads CASSGEVRKTQYF. The DNA for the CDR3 is TGCGCCAGCAGTGGAGAGGTCCGGAAGACCCAGTACTTC. The J gene is TRBJ2-5, the V gene TRBV10-1; D is unclear. This CDR3 has 13 amino acids. Germline V gene sequence: CDR1 WNHNN, CDR2 SYGVQD (reference sequence). V gave up 4 bases and J gave up 6 bases, with 12 bases separating them.

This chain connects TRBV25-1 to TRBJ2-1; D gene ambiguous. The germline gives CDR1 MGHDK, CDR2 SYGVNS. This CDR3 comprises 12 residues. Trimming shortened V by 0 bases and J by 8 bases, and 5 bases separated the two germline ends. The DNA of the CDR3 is TGTGCCAGCAGTGAATATTCCCATGAGCAGTTCTTC. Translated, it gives CASSEYSHEQFF. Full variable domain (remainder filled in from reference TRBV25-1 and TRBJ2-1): EADIYQTPRYLVIGTGKKITLECSQTMGHDKMYWYQQDPGMELHLIHYSYGVNSTEKGDLSSESTVSRIRTEHFPLTLESARPSHTSQYLCASSEYSHEQFFGPGTRLTVL.

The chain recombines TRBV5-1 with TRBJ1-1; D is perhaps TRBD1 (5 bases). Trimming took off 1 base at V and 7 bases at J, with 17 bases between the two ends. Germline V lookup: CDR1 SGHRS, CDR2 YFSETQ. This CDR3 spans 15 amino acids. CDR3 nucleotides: TGCGCCAGCAGCTTGACCCCTGGGGGGGAGGGTGAAGCTTTCTTT. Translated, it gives CASSLTPGGEGEAFF. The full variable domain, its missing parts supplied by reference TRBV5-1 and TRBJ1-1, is KAGVTQTPRYLIKTRGQQVTLSCSPISGHRSVSWYQQTPGQGLQFLFEYFSETQRNKGNFPGRFSGRQFSNSRSEMNVSTLELGDSALYLCASSLTPGGEGEAFFGQGTRLTVV.

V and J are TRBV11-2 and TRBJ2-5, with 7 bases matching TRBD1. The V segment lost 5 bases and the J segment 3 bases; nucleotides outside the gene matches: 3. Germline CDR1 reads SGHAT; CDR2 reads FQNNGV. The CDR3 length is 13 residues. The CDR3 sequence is CASSPQGEETQYF. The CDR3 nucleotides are TGTGCCAGCAGCCCGCAGGGGGAAGAGACCCAGTACTTC. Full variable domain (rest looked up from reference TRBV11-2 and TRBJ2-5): EAGVAQSPRYKIIEKRQSVAFWCNPISGHATLYWYQQILGQGPKLLIQFQNNGVVDDSQLPKDRFSAERLKGVDSTLKIQPAKLEDSAVYLCASSPQGEETQYFGPGTRLLVL.

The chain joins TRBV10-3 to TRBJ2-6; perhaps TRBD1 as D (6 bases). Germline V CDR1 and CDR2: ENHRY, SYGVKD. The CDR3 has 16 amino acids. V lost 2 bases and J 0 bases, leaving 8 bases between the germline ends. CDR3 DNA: TGTGCCATCAGTGAGGGCAGGGGCTCTGGGGCCAACGTCCTGACTTTC. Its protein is CAISEGRGSGANVLTF.

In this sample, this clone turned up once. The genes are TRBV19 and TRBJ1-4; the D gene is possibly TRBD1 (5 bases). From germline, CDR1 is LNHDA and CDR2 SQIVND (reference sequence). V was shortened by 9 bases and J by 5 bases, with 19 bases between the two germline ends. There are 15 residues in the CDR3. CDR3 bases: TGTGCCAGCCGTGCCACCTCAGGGATCAATGAAAAACTGTTTTTT. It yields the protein CASRATSGINEKLFF. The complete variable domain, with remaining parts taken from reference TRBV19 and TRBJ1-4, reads DGGITQSPKYLFRKEGQNVTLSCEQNLNHDAMYWYRQDPGQGLRLIYYSQIVNDFQKGDIAEGYSVSREKKESFPLTVTSAQKNPTAFYLCASRATSGINEKLFFGSGTQLSVL.

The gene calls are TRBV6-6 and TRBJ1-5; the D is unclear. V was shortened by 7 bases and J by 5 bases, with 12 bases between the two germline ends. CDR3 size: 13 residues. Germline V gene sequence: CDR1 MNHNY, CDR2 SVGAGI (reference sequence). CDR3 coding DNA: TGTGCCAGCAAGTTAAGGGAAGATCAGCCCCAGCATTTT. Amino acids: CASKLREDQPQHF.

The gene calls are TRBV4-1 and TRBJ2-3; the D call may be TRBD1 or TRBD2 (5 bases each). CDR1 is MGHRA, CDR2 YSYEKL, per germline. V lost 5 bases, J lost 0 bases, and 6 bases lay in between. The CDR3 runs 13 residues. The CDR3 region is CASSGGSTDTQYF. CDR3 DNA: TGCGCCAGCAGCGGGGGAAGCACAGATACGCAGTATTTT.

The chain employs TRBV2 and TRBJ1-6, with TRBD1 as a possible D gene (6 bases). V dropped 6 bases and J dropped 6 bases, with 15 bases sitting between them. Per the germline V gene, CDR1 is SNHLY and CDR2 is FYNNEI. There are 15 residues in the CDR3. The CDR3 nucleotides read TGTGCCAGCAGGGCCACAGGGACGGGTAATTCACCCCTCCACTTT. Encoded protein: CASRATGTGNSPLHF.

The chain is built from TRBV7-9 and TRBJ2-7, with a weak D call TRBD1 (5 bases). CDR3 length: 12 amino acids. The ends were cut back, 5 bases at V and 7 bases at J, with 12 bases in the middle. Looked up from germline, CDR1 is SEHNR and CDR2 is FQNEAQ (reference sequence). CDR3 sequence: CASSRDYREQYF. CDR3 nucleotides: TGTGCCAGCAGCCGAGATTACAGGGAGCAGTACTTC.

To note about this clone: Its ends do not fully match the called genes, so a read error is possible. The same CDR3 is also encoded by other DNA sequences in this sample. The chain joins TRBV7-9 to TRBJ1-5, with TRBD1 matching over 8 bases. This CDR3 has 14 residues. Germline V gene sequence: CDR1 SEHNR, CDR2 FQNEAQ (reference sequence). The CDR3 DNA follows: TGTGCCAGCAGTGGACAGGGAAGCAACCAGCCCCAGCATTTT. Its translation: CASSGQGSNQPQHF.

CDR3 protein: CASSLNLASGDTGELFF. The CDR3, as DNA: TGTGCCAGCAGCTTAAACCTAGCTAGCGGGGACACCGGGGAGCTGTTTTTT. The chain has TRBV7-3 and TRBJ2-2; TRBD2 aligns across 9 bases. Losses at the gene ends were 1 base for V and 3 bases for J; bases not matched to a gene: 6. This CDR3 comprises 17 residues. Germline assignment: CDR1 SGHTA and CDR2 FQGTGA.

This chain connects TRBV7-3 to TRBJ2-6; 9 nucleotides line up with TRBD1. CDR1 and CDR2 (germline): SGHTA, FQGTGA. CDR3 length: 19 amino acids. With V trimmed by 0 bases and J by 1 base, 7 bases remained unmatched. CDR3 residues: CASSLTRDRAPSGANVLTF. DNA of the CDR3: TGTGCCAGCAGCTTAACCCGGGACAGGGCCCCTTCTGGGGCCAACGTCCTGACTTTC.

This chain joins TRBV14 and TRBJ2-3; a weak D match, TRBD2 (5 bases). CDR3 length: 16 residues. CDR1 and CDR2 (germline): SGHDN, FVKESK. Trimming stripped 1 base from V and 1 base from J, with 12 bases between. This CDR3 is CASSQGYGLRTDTQYF. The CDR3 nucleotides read TGTGCCAGCAGCCAAGGGTATGGACTCCGCACAGATACGCAGTATTTT.

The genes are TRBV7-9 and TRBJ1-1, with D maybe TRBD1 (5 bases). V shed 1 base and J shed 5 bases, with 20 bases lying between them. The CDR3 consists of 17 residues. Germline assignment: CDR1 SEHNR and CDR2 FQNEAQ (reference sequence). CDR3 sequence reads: CASSLGSFTGRVTEAFF. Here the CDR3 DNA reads TGTGCCAGCAGCTTAGGTTCGTTCACGGGGCGGGTTACTGAAGCTTTCTTT.

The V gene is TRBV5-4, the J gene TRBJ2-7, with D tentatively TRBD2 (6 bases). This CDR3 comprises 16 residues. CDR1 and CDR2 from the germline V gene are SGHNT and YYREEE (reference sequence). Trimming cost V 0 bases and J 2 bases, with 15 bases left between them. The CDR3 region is CASSLAGRGFTYEQYF. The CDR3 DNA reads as TGTGCCAGCAGCTTGGCCGGGCGGGGATTTACCTACGAGCAGTACTTC.

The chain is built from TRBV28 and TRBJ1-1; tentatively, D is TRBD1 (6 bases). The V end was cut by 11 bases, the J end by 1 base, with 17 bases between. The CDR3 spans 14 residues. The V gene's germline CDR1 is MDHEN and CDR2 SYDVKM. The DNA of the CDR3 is TGTGCCTGTTTCCCAGGGGACGCGAACACTGAAGCTTTCTTT. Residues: CACFPGDANTEAFF.

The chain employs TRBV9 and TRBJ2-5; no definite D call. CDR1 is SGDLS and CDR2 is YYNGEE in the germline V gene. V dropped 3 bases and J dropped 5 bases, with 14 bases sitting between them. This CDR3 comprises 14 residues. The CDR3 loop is CASSGTSQVETQYF. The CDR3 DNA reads TGTGCCAGCAGCGGCACCAGTCAGGTTGAGACCCAGTACTTC.

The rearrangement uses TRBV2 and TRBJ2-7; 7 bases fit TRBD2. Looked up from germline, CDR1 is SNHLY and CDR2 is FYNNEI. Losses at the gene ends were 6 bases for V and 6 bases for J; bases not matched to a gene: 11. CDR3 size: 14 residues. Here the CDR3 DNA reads TGTGCCAGCAGGTCGTGGGGGGGATATGGCGAGCAGTACTTC. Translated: CASRSWGGYGEQYF. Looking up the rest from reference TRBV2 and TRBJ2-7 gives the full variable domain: EPEVTQTPSHQVTQMGQEVILRCVPISNHLYFYWYRQILGQKVEFLVSFYNNEISEKSEIFDDQFSVERPDGSNFTLKIRSTKLEDSAMYFCASRSWGGYGEQYFGPGTRLTVT.